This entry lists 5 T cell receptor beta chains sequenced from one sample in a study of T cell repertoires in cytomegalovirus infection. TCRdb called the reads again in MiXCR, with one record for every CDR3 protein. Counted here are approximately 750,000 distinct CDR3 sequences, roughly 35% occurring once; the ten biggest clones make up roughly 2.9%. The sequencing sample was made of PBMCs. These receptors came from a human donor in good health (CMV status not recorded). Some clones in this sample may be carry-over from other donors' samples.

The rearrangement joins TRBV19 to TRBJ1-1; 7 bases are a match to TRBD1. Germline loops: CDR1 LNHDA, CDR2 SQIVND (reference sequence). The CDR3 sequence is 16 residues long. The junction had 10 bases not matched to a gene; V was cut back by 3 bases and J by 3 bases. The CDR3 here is CASSMRMGRGDTEAFF. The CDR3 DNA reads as TGTGCCAGTAGTATGCGGATGGGCAGGGGGGACACTGAAGCTTTCTTT.

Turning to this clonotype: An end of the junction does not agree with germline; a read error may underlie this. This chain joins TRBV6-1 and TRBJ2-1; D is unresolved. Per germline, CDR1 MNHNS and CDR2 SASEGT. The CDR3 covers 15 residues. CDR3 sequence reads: CAISVQESSYNEQFF. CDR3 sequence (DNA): TGTGCCATCAGTGTCCAGGAAAGCTCCTACAATGAGCAGTTCTTC.

CDR3 in amino acids: CASSFARLPLNEQYF. The CDR3 coding sequence is TGTGCCAGCAGTTTTGCCAGGCTCCCTTTGAACGAGCAGTACTTC. J is TRBJ2-7 and V is TRBV28; D ambiguous. The V gene's germline CDR1 is MDHEN and CDR2 SYDVKM. V was cut by 3 bases and J by 5 bases, with 17 bases left in between. The CDR3 length is 15 residues.

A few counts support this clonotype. Here the CDR3 reads CASSELAPNTGELFF. In DNA form, the CDR3 reads TGTGCCAGCAGTGAACTAGCCCCTAACACCGGGGAGCTGTTTTTT. The chain combines TRBV28 with TRBJ2-2; a possible D gene is TRBD2 (6 bases). Germline lookup yields CDR1 MDHEN and CDR2 SYDVKM. This CDR3 comprises 15 residues. The V end was cut by 5 bases, the J end by 2 bases, with 12 bases between.

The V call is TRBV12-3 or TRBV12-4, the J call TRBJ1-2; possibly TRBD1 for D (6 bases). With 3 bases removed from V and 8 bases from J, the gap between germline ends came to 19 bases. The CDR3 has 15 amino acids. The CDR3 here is CASSFLRTQGFGYTF. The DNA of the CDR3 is TGTGCCAGCAGTTTCCTTCGAACGCAGGGGTTCGGCTACACCTTC.